The 27 T cell receptor beta chains reported below all come from one sample, sequenced in a study of human T cells and chemical hapten exposure. Noted time point: patch test 1, 2 weeks after DPC sensitization. Treatment specified: therapeutic diphenylcyclopropenone sensitization with weekly scalp DPC. TCRdb processed the RACE reads anew with MiXCR; each CDR3 protein has one entry. The sample records approximately 73,000 distinct CDR3 sequences, 10% being singletons. Source: whole blood, taken in connection with sensitization to the hapten diphenylcyclopropenone (DPC). These receptors all stem from a woman aged 50 to 65 with alopecia areata. Some clones in this sample may be carry-over from other donors' samples.

The CDR3 loop reads CASSLDGRGAGQPQHF. The DNA for the CDR3 is TGTGCCAGCAGCTTAGACGGCAGGGGGGCAGGGCAGCCCCAGCATTTT. The chain carries TRBV7-8 and TRBJ1-5; TRBD1 matches 7 bases. With 1 base clipped from V and 7 bases from J, the junction kept 10 bases outside the gene matches. Looked up from germline, CDR1 is SGHVS and CDR2 is FQNEAQ. There are 16 residues in the CDR3.

The rearrangement joins TRBV18 to TRBJ1-1; D is undetermined. The CDR3 is made up of 12 amino acids. The germline V gene has CDR1 KGHSH and CDR2 LQKENI. V gave up 6 bases and J gave up 3 bases, with 8 bases separating them. CDR3 sequence reads: CASSPGDTEAFF. In DNA, the CDR3 is TGTGCCAGCTCCCCAGGTGACACTGAAGCTTTCTTT. The full variable domain, rest sourced from reference TRBV18 and TRBJ1-1, is NAGVMQNPRHLVRRRGQEARLRCSPMKGHSHVYWYRQLPEEGLKFMVYLQKENIIDESGMPKERFSAEFPKEGPSILRIQQVVRGDSAAYFCASSPGDTEAFFGQGTRLTVV.

This clonotype was picked up many times. V gene TRBV10-2 combines with J gene TRBJ1-1; TRBD1 matches 9 bases. With 5 bases clipped from V and 4 bases from J, the junction kept 8 bases outside the gene matches. Germline V gives CDR1 WSHSY, CDR2 SAAADI. The length of the CDR3 is 15 residues. Here the CDR3 reads CASSPRTGVFTEAFF. CDR3 nucleotide sequence: TGCGCCAGCAGTCCCCGGACAGGGGTATTCACTGAAGCTTTCTTT.

The CDR3 DNA follows: TGCAGCGCCGCACGGCCCCAGACCCAGTACTTC. Protein product: CSAARPQTQYF. This chain links TRBV29-1 with TRBJ2-5; D is unresolved. Germline V CDR1 and CDR2: SQVTM, ANQGSEA. V shed 7 bases and J shed 6 bases, with 12 bases lying between them. The CDR3 length is 11 residues.

This sequence joins TRBV20-1 and TRBJ2-2, with 16 positions matching TRBD2. The CDR3 is 15 residues long. V shed 6 bases, J shed 5 bases, and the junction held 3 bases outside the gene matches. Germline loops: CDR1 DFQATT, CDR2 SNEGSKA (reference sequence). In DNA form, the CDR3 reads TGCAGTGCCCTGGGACTAGCGGGAGGGACCGGGGAGCTGTTTTTT. Protein sequence: CSALGLAGGTGELFF.

The V call is TRBV29-1, the J call TRBJ2-3; 12 bases map to TRBD2. J lost 6 bases, V lost 0 bases, and 7 bases had no gene match. This CDR3 contains 16 residues. Germline CDR1 SQVTM, CDR2 ANQGSEA. The CDR3 DNA reads as TGCAGCGTTGAAGAAGTCCTAGCGGGAGGGCCCGATACGCAGTATTTT. Amino acids: CSVEEVLAGGPDTQYF.

The J gene is TRBJ1-5, the V gene TRBV10-3, with 7 bases matching TRBD1. Trimming removed 10 bases from V and 5 bases from J; junction bases left unmatched: 8. Germline V gene data show CDR1 as ENHRY and CDR2 as SYGVKD. There are 13 residues in the CDR3. The CDR3 reads CATDAGGDQPQHF. Written as DNA, the CDR3 is TGTGCCACCGATGCAGGGGGGGATCAGCCCCAGCATTTT.

V usage is TRBV7-2 and J usage is TRBJ2-1; 7 nucleotides match TRBD1. The CDR3 runs to 15 residues. The ends lost 5 bases at V and 0 bases at J; junction bases unmatched: 4. CDR1 is SGHTA, CDR2 FQGNSA, per germline. The chain's CDR3 is CASSPDRASYNEQFF. CDR3 nucleotide sequence: TGTGCCAGCAGCCCAGACAGGGCCTCCTACAATGAGCAGTTCTTC.

This clonotype was seen only a few times. The chain carries TRBV3-1 and TRBJ2-1; no firm D call. V lost 0 bases and J 4 bases, leaving 10 bases between the germline ends. This CDR3 is built from 15 residues. CDR1 and CDR2 (germline): LGHDT, YNNKEL (reference sequence). The CDR3 sequence is CASSQDQRPYNEQFF. CDR3 sequence (DNA): TGTGCCAGCAGCCAAGATCAGAGACCTTACAATGAGCAGTTCTTC.

This clonotype was detected only a few times. The chain recombines TRBV7-8 with TRBJ2-3, with TRBD2 matching 16 bases. This CDR3 is built from 18 residues. V gave up 2 bases and J gave up 2 bases; unmatched junction bases: 4. Germline CDR1 reads SGHVS; CDR2 reads FQNEAQ. CDR3 sequence reads: CASSLRGLAGGPTDTQYF. In DNA form, the CDR3 reads TGTGCCAGCAGCTTAAGGGGACTAGCGGGAGGGCCCACAGATACGCAGTATTTT.

There are many counts of this clonotype. CDR3 sequence: CASSDGQGARQPQHF. The DNA of the CDR3 is TGTGCCAGCAGCGATGGACAGGGGGCAAGACAGCCCCAGCATTTT. The V gene is TRBV7-9, the J gene TRBJ1-5, with 11 bases aligning to TRBD1. This CDR3 has 15 amino acids. V gave up 5 bases and J gave up 7 bases; unmatched junction bases: 7. Germline V gene sequence: CDR1 SEHNR, CDR2 FQNEAQ (reference sequence). The full variable domain, rest sourced from reference TRBV7-9 and TRBJ1-5, is DTGVSQNPRHKITKRGQNVTFRCDPISEHNRLYWYRQTLGQGPEFLTYFQNEAQLEKSRLLSDRFSAERPKGSFSTLEIQRTEQGDSAMYLCASSDGQGARQPQHFGDGTRLSIL.

This clonotype was counted at least ten times. V is TRBV27 and J is TRBJ2-7; possibly TRBD2 for D (6 bases). This CDR3 is 14 amino acids long. The germline CDR1 and CDR2 sequences are MNHEY and SMNVEV (reference sequence). V was clipped by 3 bases and J by 4 bases, with 13 bases between them. CDR3 sequence (DNA): TGTGCCAGCAGTTTCGGGGGAGTTATATACGAGCAGTACTTC. It is translated as CASSFGGVIYEQYF.

This clonotype was counted a few times. V and J are TRBV29-1 and TRBJ1-2; D gene uncertain. The V gene's germline CDR1 is SQVTM and CDR2 ANQGSEA. The length of the CDR3 is 12 residues. V lost 8 bases and J lost 7, with 17 bases in between. The CDR3 coding sequence is TGCAGCTCCCTTCAAGGGTCTGCTGGCTACACCTTC. Translated, it gives CSSLQGSAGYTF.

This clonotype was seen only a few times. This chain connects TRBV19 to TRBJ2-7; TRBD1 is a possible D gene (6 bases). CDR1 and CDR2 (germline): LNHDA, SQIVND (reference sequence). The CDR3 is made up of 15 amino acids. V was clipped by 6 bases and J by 1 base, with 16 bases between them. The CDR3 protein is CASRIAPRGSYEQYF. The CDR3 nucleotides read TGTGCCAGTAGAATCGCCCCCAGGGGATCCTACGAGCAGTACTTC.

The V gene is TRBV12-3 or TRBV12-4, the J gene TRBJ1-5, with TRBD1 matching over 7 bases. The CDR3 spans 14 residues. V lost 3 bases, J lost 3 bases, and 2 bases stayed unmatched. In DNA, the CDR3 is TGTGCCAGCAGTTTGGGACAGATCAATCAGCCCCAGCATTTT. Residues: CASSLGQINQPQHF.

This clonotype was seen repeatedly, ten times or more. This chain connects TRBV6-5 to TRBJ1-1; 8 bases are a match to TRBD1. V gave up 8 bases and J gave up 1 base; unmatched junction bases: 0. The CDR3 is 12 residues long. The V gene's germline CDR1 is MNHEY and CDR2 SVGAGI. The CDR3 protein is CASGQGNTEAFF. In nucleotides, the CDR3 is TGTGCCAGCGGACAGGGGAACACTGAAGCTTTCTTT.

Only a few counts were recorded for this clonotype. The chain is built from TRBV7-2 and TRBJ2-3, with TRBD2 matching over 13 bases. V shed 4 bases, J shed 5 bases, and the junction held 6 bases outside the gene matches. Germline V gene sequence: CDR1 SGHTA, CDR2 FQGNSA. The CDR3 spans 16 residues. CDR3 nucleotide sequence: TGTGCCAGCAGCTCGACTAGCGGGAGGAGGGAAGATACGCAGTATTTT. Its translation: CASSSTSGRREDTQYF.

This clonotype was recorded many times. The gene calls are TRBV7-9 and TRBJ2-3; 9 bases align to TRBD2. Germline CDR1 SEHNR, CDR2 FQNEAQ (reference sequence). J gave up 5 bases and V 4 bases, and 10 bases lay outside the gene matches. This CDR3 is built from 16 residues. The CDR3 DNA follows: TGTGCCAGCAGCTATCCCGTAGCGGGAGTCGAAGATACGCAGTATTTT. This gives the protein CASSYPVAGVEDTQYF.

This clonotype came up many times. V gene TRBV27 combines with J gene TRBJ2-1; a weak D match, TRBD2 (6 bases). The CDR3 contains 17 residues. V was pared by 2 bases and J by 5 bases, with 19 bases between. CDR1 and CDR2 (germline): MNHEY, SMNVEV (reference sequence). The CDR3 DNA reads as TGTGCCAGCAGTTTAAATCTTCGGGGGAGATTCGACAATGAGCAGTTCTTC. As protein: CASSLNLRGRFDNEQFF.

Ten or more counts support this clonotype. At one end the junction does not follow the germline gene, possibly because of a read error. This chain connects TRBV6-6 to TRBJ2-7; weak D call: TRBD1 (6 bases). There are 13 residues in the CDR3. CDR1 is MNHNY, CDR2 SVGAGI, per germline (reference sequence). As DNA, the CDR3 is TGTGCCAGCAGTAACTCAGGGGAAAACGAGCAGTACTTC. It is translated as CASSNSGENEQYF.

CDR3 sequence reads: CASSVGRSSYEQYF. CDR3 sequence (DNA): TGTGCCAGCAGCGTGGGGCGTAGCTCCTACGAGCAGTACTTC. V is TRBV9 and J is TRBJ2-7; D is possibly TRBD1 (5 bases). The CDR3 spans 14 residues. The V gene lost 2 bases and the J gene lost 0 bases, with 9 bases spanning the gap. Looked up from germline, CDR1 is SGDLS and CDR2 is YYNGEE. The whole variable domain, remainder taken from reference TRBV9 and TRBJ2-7, is DSGVTQTPKHLITATGQRVTLRCSPRSGDLSVYWYQQSLDQGLQFLIQYYNGEERAKGNILERFSAQQFPDLHSELNLSSLELGDSALYFCASSVGRSSYEQYFGPGTRLTVT.

This clonotype was seen at least ten times. The chain carries TRBV4-2 and TRBJ1-1; no clear D. CDR3 size: 13 residues. CDR1 LGHNA and CDR2 YNFKEQ come from the germline V gene. V was trimmed by 1 base and J by 7 bases, leaving 10 bases between them. CDR3 region: CASSQVRTNEAFF. The DNA of the CDR3 is TGTGCCAGCAGCCAAGTAAGAACTAATGAAGCTTTCTTT.

This clonotype has at least ten counts. The rearrangement joins TRBV5-1 to TRBJ1-1, with 10 bases that match TRBD1. Germline CDR1 is SGHRS and CDR2 is YFSETQ. Trimming removed 4 bases from V and 8 bases from J; junction bases left unmatched: 2. There are 12 residues in the CDR3. This CDR3 reads CASSLTGGEAFF. The CDR3 nucleotides read TGCGCCAGCAGCCTGACAGGGGGCGAAGCTTTCTTT.

This chain uses TRBV11-2 with TRBJ2-5; TRBD1 aligns across 7 bases. The germline gives CDR1 SGHAT, CDR2 FQNNGV. V dropped 7 bases and J dropped 4; count of bases not matched to a gene: 12. This CDR3 spans 15 amino acids. In nucleotides, the CDR3 is TGTGCCAGCACCACCCTGGACAGGAAGGTAGAGACCCAGTACTTC. As protein: CASTTLDRKVETQYF.

Comments on this clonotype: A much larger clone differs by one base, so this may be a read error. The chain uses TRBV7-6 and TRBJ1-3, with D unresolved. The CDR3 spans 16 residues. Trimming cost V 5 bases and J 1 base, with 15 bases left between them. The germline CDR1 and CDR2 sequences are SGHVS and FNYEAQ. CDR3 in DNA: TGTGCCAGCAGCCCCCGGCACAGTCGATCTGGAAACACCATATATTTT. It yields the protein CASSPRHSRSGNTIYF.

This clonotype has a single count. This may be a read error: a much more frequent sequence differs by one nucleotide. The chain employs TRBV7-9 and TRBJ2-1; D might be TRBD2 (5 bases). CDR3 length: 14 residues. Germline V gene lookup returns CDR1 SEHNR and CDR2 FQNEAQ (reference sequence). Here the CDR3 reads CASSPMRTGNELFF. The DNA of the CDR3 is TGTGCCAGCAGCCCTATGCGGACGGGGAATGAGCTGTTCTTC.

This clonotype has just a few counts. V usage is TRBV5-1 and J usage is TRBJ2-1, with D perhaps TRBD1 (6 bases). The CDR3 runs to 15 residues. Germline V CDR1 and CDR2: SGHRS, YFSETQ. V was cut by 0 bases and J by 4 bases, with 11 bases left in between. The CDR3: CASSLDRVSYNEQFF. The CDR3 coding sequence is TGCGCCAGCAGCTTGGACAGGGTGTCGTACAATGAGCAGTTCTTC.